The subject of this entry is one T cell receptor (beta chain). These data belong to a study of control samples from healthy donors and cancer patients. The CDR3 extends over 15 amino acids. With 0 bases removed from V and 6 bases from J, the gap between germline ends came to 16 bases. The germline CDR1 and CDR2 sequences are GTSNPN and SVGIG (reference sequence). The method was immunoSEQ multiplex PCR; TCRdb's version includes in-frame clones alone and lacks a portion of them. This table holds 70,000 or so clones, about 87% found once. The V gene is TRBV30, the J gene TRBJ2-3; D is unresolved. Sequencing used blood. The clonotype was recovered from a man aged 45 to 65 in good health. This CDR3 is CAWSVRRVNEDTQYF. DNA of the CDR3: TGTGCCTGGAGTGTAAGACGGGTTAACGAGGATACGCAGTATTTT.